This TCR beta chain originates from a study of regulatory dendritic cells for organ transplantation. The germline gives CDR1 SGDLS, CDR2 YYNGEE. The length of the CDR3 is 13 residues. Trimming removed 3 bases at V and 10 bases at J, with 13 bases between. FACS sorted CD4+ or CD8+ T cells into CD45RA+ naive and CD45RO+ memory. Note on this clone: What it binds is unknown.

Clones were read by immunoSEQ multiplex PCR, and TCRdb kept only the in-frame ones, dropping some. The table lists around 20,000 clones, 70% to 80% of them singletons. Notes on the study in general: Memory T cells were less diverse than naive, with memory CD8+ most oligoclonal. Regulatory dendritic cells appeared to expand memory CD8+ clones less than mature ones.

This chain links TRBV9 with TRBJ2-2, with D unclear. The specimen sequenced was memory CD4+ T cells from blood. Subset: CD45RO+ memory T cells. This TCR was recovered from a human donor in good health. CDR3 DNA: TGTGCCAGCAGCGATATAGCTTCACAGGAGCTGTTTTTT. Its translation is CASSDIASQELFF.